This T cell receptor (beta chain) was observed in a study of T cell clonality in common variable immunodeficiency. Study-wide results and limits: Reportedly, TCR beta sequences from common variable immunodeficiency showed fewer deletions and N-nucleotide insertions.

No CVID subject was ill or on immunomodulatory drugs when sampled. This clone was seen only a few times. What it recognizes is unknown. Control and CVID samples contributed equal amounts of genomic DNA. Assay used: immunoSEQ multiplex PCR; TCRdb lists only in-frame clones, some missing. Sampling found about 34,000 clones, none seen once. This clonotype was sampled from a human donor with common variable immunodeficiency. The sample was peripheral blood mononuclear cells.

The CDR3 region is CASSLDRITDTQYF. CDR3 bases read: TGCGCCAGCAGCTTGGACAGAATCACAGATACG. The V call is TRBV5-1, the J call TRBJ2-3; D unresolved. The sequenced fragment ends 3 residues before the CDR3 boundary, so the rest is inferred from the germline J gene. This CDR3 is built from 14 residues. CDR1 is SGHRS and CDR2 is YFSETQ in the germline V gene. The V gene lost 0 bases and the J gene lost 2 bases, with 7 bases spanning the gap.